Listed here are 10 T cell receptor beta chains from one sample, sequenced in a study of blood T cell repertoires in COVID-19. TCRdb's copy holds only in-frame clones and misses some; the assay was immunoSEQ multiplex PCR. The top ten hold around 8% of the sample, which has almost 500,000 clones, about 88% seen once. The specimen was PBMCs or T cells enriched from blood (not recorded which). The receptors come from a woman between 55 and 75 years old who had recovered from COVID-19.

This clone appeared a few times. J is TRBJ2-1 and V is TRBV9, with TRBD2 matching over 13 bases. V was clipped by 4 bases and J by 6 bases; unmatched bases: 4. CDR3 length: 15 residues. Germline lookup yields CDR1 SGDLS and CDR2 YYNGEE. CDR3 region: CASSRTSGGVNEQFF. DNA of the CDR3: TGTGCCAGCAGCCGCACTAGCGGGGGGGTCAATGAGCAGTTCTTC.

The sample holds one count of this clone. The chain carries TRBV28 and TRBJ1-5; D is unclear. V dropped 7 bases and J dropped 7 bases, with 11 bases sitting between them. The CDR3 runs to 12 residues. Germline V gene sequence: CDR1 MDHEN, CDR2 SYDVKM. The chain's CDR3 is CASNGPRQPQHF. CDR3 nucleotides: TGTGCCAGCAATGGCCCACGACAGCCCCAGCATTTT.

The CDR3 is CASSRQGFNYGYTF. Written as DNA, the CDR3 is TGTGCCAGCAGCCGACAGGGTTTCAACTATGGCTACACCTTC. V and J are TRBV6-1 and TRBJ1-2, with TRBD1 identical over 7 bases. The V segment lost 6 bases and the J segment 2 bases; nucleotides outside the gene matches: 6. The CDR3 has 14 residues. Germline CDR1 is MNHNS and CDR2 is SASEGT.

The chain recombines TRBV5-4 with TRBJ2-3, with 9 bases lining up with TRBD2. Trimming took 0 bases from V and 3 from J; bases not matched to a gene: 11. Germline V gives CDR1 SGHNT, CDR2 YYREEE (reference sequence). The CDR3 covers 18 residues. The CDR3 nucleotides read TGTGCCAGCAGCTTGGCCCGACTAGCGGTCCGGCGGACAGATACGCAGTATTTT. It translates to CASSLARLAVRRTDTQYF. Full variable domain (outside the CDR3, taken from reference TRBV5-4 and TRBJ2-3): ETGVTQSPTHLIKTRGQQVTLRCSSQSGHNTVSWYQQALGQGPQFIFQYYREEENGRGNFPPRFSGLQFPNYSSELNVNALELDDSALYLCASSLARLAVRRTDTQYFGPGTRLTVL.

The chain recombines TRBV25-1 with TRBJ1-1, with 11 positions matching TRBD1. The CDR3 runs 15 residues. CDR1 is MGHDK and CDR2 is SYGVNS in the germline V gene. J was trimmed by 3 bases and V by 5 bases; bases with no gene match: 5. CDR3 residues: CASSNPGQGDTEAFF. For the CDR3, the DNA is TGTGCCAGCAGTAATCCGGGACAGGGGGACACTGAAGCTTTCTTT.

This clone was recorded once. CDR3 nucleotides: TGTGCCAGCAGTTCGGACACGGTTGGGGAAAAACTGTTTTTT. Translating gives CASSSDTVGEKLFF. The rearrangement links TRBV6-5 to TRBJ1-4; a weak D match, TRBD1 (5 bases). The V end lost 4 bases, the J end lost 8 bases, and 14 bases lay between the germline ends. This CDR3 spans 14 amino acids. Per germline, CDR1 MNHEY and CDR2 SVGAGI.

DNA of the CDR3: TGCGCCAGCAGCCAAGATAGGGTACTAGCGGGGTCGCCTACCTACGAGCAGTACTTC. Its translation is CASSQDRVLAGSPTYEQYF. The chain recombines TRBV4-1 with TRBJ2-7; 10 positions match TRBD2. Per the germline V gene, CDR1 is MGHRA and CDR2 is YSYEKL. CDR3 length: 19 residues. Losses at the gene ends were 0 bases for V and 2 bases for J; bases not matched to a gene: 13.

V and J are TRBV15 and TRBJ1-3, with D unclear. The CDR3 totals 15 residues. CDR1 LNHNV and CDR2 YYDKDF come from the germline V gene (reference sequence). The V end was cut by 0 bases, the J end by 0 bases, with 6 bases between. In DNA, the CDR3 is TGTGCCACCAGCAGAGAGTGGAGCTCTGGAAACACCATATATTTT. Encoded protein: CATSREWSSGNTIYF.

The chain joins TRBV9 to TRBJ2-1; 14 nucleotides match TRBD2. Trimming at V came to 4 bases and at J to 8 bases, leaving 14 bases not matched to a gene. CDR1 is SGDLS and CDR2 is YYNGEE in the germline V gene. The CDR3 is made up of 18 amino acids. CDR3 sequence (DNA): TGTGCCAGCAGCCCGGAACCCGGGACTAGCGGGGGAGGTTATGAGCAGTTCTTC. Residues: CASSPEPGTSGGGYEQFF. Combining the CDR3 with reference TRBV9 and TRBJ2-1 gives the whole variable domain DSGVTQTPKHLITATGQRVTLRCSPRSGDLSVYWYQQSLDQGLQFLIQYYNGEERAKGNILERFSAQQFPDLHSELNLSSLELGDSALYFCASSPEPGTSGGGYEQFFGPGTRLTVL.

The CDR3 loop is CASSLPAGGLGNTQYF. The CDR3 region has the DNA TGTGCCAGCAGCTTACCGGCGGGGGGGCTAGGGAATACGCAGTATTTT. This chain joins TRBV7-8 and TRBJ2-3; 9 bases agree with TRBD2. V shed 2 bases, J shed 7 bases, and the junction held 10 bases outside the gene matches. The germline V gene encodes CDR1 SGHVS and CDR2 FQNEAQ. This CDR3 comprises 16 residues.